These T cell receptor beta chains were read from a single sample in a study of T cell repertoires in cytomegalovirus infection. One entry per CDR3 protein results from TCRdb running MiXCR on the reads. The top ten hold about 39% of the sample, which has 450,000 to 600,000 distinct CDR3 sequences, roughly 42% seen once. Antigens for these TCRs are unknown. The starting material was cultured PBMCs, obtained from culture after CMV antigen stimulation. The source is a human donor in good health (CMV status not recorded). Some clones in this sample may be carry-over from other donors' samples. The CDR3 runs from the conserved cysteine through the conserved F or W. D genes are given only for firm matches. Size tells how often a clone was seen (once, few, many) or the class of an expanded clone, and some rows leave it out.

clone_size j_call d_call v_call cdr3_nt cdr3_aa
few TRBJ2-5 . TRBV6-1 TGTGCCAGCAGGCGGAGGGCTTTAGAGACCCAGTACTTC CASRRRALETQYF
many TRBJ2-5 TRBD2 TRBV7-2 TGTGCCAGCAGCTTATCGGGACTAGCGGGACAGGAGACCCAGTACTTC CASSLSGLAGQETQYF
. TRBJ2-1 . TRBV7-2 TGTGCCAGCAGCTTCCGGGGGCCCTACAATGAGCAGTTCTTC CASSFRGPYNEQFF
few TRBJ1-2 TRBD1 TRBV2 TGTGCCAGCAGGGTTCAGGGGGCCCTGGAGGGCTACACCTTC CASRVQGALEGYTF
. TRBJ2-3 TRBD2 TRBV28 TGTGCCAGCAGTTTATGGGTTAGCGGGGATAACACAGATACGCAGTATTTT CASSLWVSGDNTDTQYF
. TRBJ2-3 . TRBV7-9 TGTGCCAGCAGCTTAGCGGGGGACGTAAATACCCGGAGGGATACGCAGTATTTT CASSLAGDVNTRRDTQYF
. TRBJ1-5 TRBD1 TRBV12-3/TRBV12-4 TGTGCCAGCAGTACAGGGGGCTTATATAGCAATCAGCCCCAGCATTTT CASSTGGLYSNQPQHF
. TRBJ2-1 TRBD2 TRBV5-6 TGTGCCAGCAGCCTGACTAGCGGGAACCATAGGGATGAGCAGTTCTTC CASSLTSGNHRDEQFF
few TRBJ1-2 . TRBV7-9 TGTGCCAGCAGCCCTCGGGCAGACGGGGGCTACACCTTC CASSPRADGGYTF
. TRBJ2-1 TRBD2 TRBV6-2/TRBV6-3 TGTGCCAGCAGTGGTAGACTAGCGGGATCCTACAATGAGCAGTTCTTC CASSGRLAGSYNEQFF
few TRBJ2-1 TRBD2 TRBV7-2 TGTGCCAGCAGACCAAATTGGGGGGGCTACAATGAGCAGTTCTTC CASRPNWGGYNEQFF
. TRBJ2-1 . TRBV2 TGTGCCAGCAGGAACAATGAGCAGTTCTTC CASRNNEQFF
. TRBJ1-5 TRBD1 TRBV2 TGTGCCAGCAGCACAGGGGGCTCCCATCAGCCCCAGCATTTT CASSTGGSHQPQHF
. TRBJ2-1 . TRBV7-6 TGTGCCAGCACCTGGGGGGCCGACCCCCTCTGCTACAATGAGCAGTTCTTC CASTWGADPLCYNEQFF
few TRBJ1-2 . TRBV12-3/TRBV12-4 TGTGCCAGCAGTTTAGCAGGACATGGCTACACCTTC CASSLAGHGYTF
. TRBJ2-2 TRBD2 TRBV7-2 TGTGCCAGCAGCCCGACTAGCCGTTGGGAGCTGTTTTTT CASSPTSRWELFF
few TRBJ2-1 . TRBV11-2 TGTGCCAGCAGCTCCCGGAGGGGGCGAGTTGAGCAGTTCTTC CASSSRRGRVEQFF
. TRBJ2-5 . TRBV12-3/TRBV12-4 TGTGCCAGCAGTTTACCGGGGGCCCAGTACTTC CASSLPGAQYF
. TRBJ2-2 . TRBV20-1 TGCAGTGCTAGAGACAATGCGAACACCGGGGAGCTGTTTTTT CSARDNANTGELFF
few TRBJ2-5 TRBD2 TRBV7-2 TGTGCCAGCAGGACGGGGGGATCAGGAGGGACCCAGTACTTC CASRTGGSGGTQYF
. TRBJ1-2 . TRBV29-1 TGCAGCGTTTATGGGGGAGAACACTATGGCTACACCTTC CSVYGGEHYGYTF
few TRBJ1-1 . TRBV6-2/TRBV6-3 TGTGCCAGCAGTTACGACGAGGTTAAAGCTTTCTTT CASSYDEVKAFF
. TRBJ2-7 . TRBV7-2 TGTGCCAGCAGCTTCTCCGAAACCTACGAGCAGTACTTC CASSFSETYEQYF
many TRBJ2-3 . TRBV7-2 TGTGCCAGCAGCCCAGGGGGGGCACAGACAGATACGCAGTATTTT CASSPGGAQTDTQYF
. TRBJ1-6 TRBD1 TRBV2 TGTGCCAGCAGTCTGGGGGGACAGGGCTCCTCACCCCTCCACTTT CASSLGGQGSSPLHF
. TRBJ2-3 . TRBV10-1 TGCGCCAGCAGTGAGTCACCGGGGAATACGCAGTATTTT CASSESPGNTQYF
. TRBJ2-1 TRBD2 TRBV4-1 TGCGCCAGCAGCCGGGGGGAGCGGGGAGGCGAGCAGTTCTTC CASSRGERGGEQFF
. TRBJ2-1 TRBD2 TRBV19 TGTGCCAGTAGACTAGCGGGAGTCCATGAGCAGTTCTTC CASRLAGVHEQFF
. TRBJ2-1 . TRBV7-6 TGTGCCAGCAGCTTAGCATCCCCGGCAGGGTACAATGAGCAGTTCTTC CASSLASPAGYNEQFF
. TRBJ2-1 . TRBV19 TGTGCCAGTAGTATCAGATCCAATGAGCAGTTCTTC CASSIRSNEQFF
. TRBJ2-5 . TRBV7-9 TGTGCCAGCAGCTTGGAAATGGGGACCCAGTACTTC CASSLEMGTQYF
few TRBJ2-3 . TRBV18 TGTGCCAGCTCACCTGCCACAGATACGCAGTATTTT CASSPATDTQYF
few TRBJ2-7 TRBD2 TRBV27 TGTGCCAGCAGTCAGGGACTAGCGGGGACCTACGAGCAGTACTTC CASSQGLAGTYEQYF
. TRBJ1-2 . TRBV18 TGTGCCAGCTCACCCCTGGGACAAGCTGGCTACACCTTC CASSPLGQAGYTF
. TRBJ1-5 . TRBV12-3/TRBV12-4 TGTGCCAGCAGTCCCCCCGCACAGCCCCAGCATTTT CASSPPAQPQHF